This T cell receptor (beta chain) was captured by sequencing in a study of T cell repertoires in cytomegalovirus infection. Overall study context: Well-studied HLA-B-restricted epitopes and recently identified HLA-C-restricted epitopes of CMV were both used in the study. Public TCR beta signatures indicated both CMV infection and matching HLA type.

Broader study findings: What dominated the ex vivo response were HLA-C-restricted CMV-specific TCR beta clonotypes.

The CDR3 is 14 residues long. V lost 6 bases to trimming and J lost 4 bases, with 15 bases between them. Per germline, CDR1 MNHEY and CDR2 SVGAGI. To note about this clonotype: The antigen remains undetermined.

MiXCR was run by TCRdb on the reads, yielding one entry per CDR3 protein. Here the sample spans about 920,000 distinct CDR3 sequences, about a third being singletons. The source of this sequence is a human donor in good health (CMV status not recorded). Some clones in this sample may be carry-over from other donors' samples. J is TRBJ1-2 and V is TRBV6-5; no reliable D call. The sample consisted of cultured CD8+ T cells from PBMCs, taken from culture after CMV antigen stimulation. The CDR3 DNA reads TGTGCCAGCAGCCCCGAGGTTCGCGGCTATGGCTACACCTTC. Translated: CASSPEVRGYGYTF.